This TCR beta chain came from a study of blood T cell repertoires in COVID-19. As for the study in general: The United States, Italy and Spain were the sources of the acute and convalescent COVID-19 samples. T cells, B-cell-depleted T cells, or PBMCs provided the cDNA or gDNA that served as material.

Followed longitudinally, the Seattle patients had been enrolled during active infection. Repertoires were generated with immunoSEQ multiplex PCR, while TCRdb's copy carries only in-frame clones and drops some. The sample lists fewer than 300,000 clones, roughly nine tenths seen once, with about 2.2% in the top ten. Germline V gene sequence: CDR1 MNHEY, CDR2 SVGAGI. The CDR3 spans 15 residues. The V gene end was trimmed by 6 bases and the J gene end by 8 bases; junction bases not matched to a gene: 13. Sequences were obtained from peripheral blood. This chain connects TRBV6-5 to TRBJ2-1; 7 bases are shared with TRBD2. The clonotype was recovered from a woman in her 30s with COVID-19, enrolled during active disease. In DNA, the CDR3 is TGTGCCAGCAGACCCGCGTGGGAGGGGTCCGATGAGCAGTTCTTC. It translates to CASRPAWEGSDEQFF.